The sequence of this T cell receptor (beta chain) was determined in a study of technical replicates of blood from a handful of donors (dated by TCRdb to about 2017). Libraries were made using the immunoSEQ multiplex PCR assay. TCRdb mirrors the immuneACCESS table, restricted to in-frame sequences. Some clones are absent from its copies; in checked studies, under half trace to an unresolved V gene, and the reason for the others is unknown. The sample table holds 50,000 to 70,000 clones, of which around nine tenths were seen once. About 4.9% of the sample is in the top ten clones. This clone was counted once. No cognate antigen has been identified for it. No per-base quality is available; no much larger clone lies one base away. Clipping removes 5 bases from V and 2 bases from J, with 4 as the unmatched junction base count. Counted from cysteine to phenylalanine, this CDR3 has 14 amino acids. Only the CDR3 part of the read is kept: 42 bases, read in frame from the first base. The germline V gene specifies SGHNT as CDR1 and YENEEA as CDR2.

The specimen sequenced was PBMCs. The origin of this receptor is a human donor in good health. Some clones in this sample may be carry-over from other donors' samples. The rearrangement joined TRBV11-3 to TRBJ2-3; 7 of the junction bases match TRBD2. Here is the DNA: TGTGCCAGCAGCACCCGGGACTACACAGATACGCAGTATTTT. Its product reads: CASSTRDYTDTQYF.